This T cell receptor beta chain emerged from a study of blood T cell repertoires in COVID-19. Study overall: Researchers got acute and convalescent COVID-19 samples from the United States, Italy and Spain. Sample material is recorded as cDNA or gDNA derived from T cells, B-cell-depleted T cells, or PBMCs.

Patients from Seattle were sampled longitudinally, starting during active infection. Original processing notes: Counts of nucleated cells, estimated from reference gene primer amplification, were obtained. TCRdb's table, derived via immunoSEQ multiplex PCR, lists solely in-frame clones and lacks some. That table gives V, J and clone size, and the DNA gave D and trimming. This sample yields 300,000 to 350,000 clones, of which more than 75% are seen a single time; roughly 6.3% belongs to the top ten. The origin of this receptor is a woman aged 45-65 years with COVID-19, enrolled during active disease. Input material: peripheral blood.

CDR3 sequence (DNA): TGTGCCAGCAGCCAAGTTAAAACGGGAGTCTCAATCAATGAGCAGTTCTTC. Its translation is CASSQVKTGVSINEQFF. J is TRBJ2-1 and V is TRBV4-2; possible D gene TRBD2, 6 bases. V was cut by 1 base and J by 6 bases, with 19 bases left in between. CDR1 is LGHNA, CDR2 YNFKEQ, per germline. This CDR3 has 17 residues.